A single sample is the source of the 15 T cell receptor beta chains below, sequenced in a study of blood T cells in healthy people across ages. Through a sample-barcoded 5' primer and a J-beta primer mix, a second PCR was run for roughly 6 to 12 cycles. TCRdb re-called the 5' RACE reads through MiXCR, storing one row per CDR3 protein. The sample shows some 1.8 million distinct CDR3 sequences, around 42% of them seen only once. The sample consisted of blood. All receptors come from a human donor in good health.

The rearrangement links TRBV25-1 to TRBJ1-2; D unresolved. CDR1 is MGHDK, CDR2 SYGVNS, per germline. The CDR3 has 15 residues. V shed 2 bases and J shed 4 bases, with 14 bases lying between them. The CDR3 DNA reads TGTGCCAGCAGTGAAAGAAGACCTGAAACCTATGGCTACACCTTC. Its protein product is CASSERRPETYGYTF.

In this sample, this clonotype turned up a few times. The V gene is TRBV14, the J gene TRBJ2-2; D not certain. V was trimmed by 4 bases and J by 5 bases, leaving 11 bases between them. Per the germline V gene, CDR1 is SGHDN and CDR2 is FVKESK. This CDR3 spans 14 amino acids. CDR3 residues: CASSPLYATGELFF. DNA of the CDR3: TGTGCCAGCAGCCCTCTCTACGCAACCGGGGAGCTGTTTTTT.

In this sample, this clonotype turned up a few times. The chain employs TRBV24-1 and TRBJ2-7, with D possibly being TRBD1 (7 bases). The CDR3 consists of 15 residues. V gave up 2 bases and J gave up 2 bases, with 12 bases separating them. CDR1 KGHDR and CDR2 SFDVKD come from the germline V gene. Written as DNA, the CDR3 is TGTGCCACCAGTGATTCCCAGGGGGGAACCTACGAGCAGTACTTC. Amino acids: CATSDSQGGTYEQYF.

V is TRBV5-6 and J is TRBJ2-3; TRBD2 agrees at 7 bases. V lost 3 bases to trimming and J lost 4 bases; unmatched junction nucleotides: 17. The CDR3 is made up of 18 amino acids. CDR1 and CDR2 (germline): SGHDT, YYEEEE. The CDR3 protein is CASSSGRLGTKPSDTQYF. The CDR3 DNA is TGTGCCAGCAGCTCCGGACGACTCGGGACTAAGCCCTCAGATACGCAGTATTTT. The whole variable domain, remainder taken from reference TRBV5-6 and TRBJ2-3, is DAGVTQSPTHLIKTRGQQVTLRCSPKSGHDTVSWYQQALGQGPQFIFQYYEEEERQRGNFPDRFSGHQFPNYSSELNVNALLLGDSALYLCASSSGRLGTKPSDTQYFGPGTRLTVL.

Here the CDR3 reads CASSSWGGSNEKLFF. CDR3 nucleotide sequence: TGTGCCAGCAGTTCTTGGGGGGGGTCTAATGAAAAACTGTTTTTT. V usage is TRBV9 and J usage is TRBJ1-4; D may be TRBD1 (5 bases). In germline, CDR1 is SGDLS, CDR2 YYNGEE. The length of the CDR3 is 15 residues. Deletions cut 5 bases from V and 3 bases from J, with 14 bases between.

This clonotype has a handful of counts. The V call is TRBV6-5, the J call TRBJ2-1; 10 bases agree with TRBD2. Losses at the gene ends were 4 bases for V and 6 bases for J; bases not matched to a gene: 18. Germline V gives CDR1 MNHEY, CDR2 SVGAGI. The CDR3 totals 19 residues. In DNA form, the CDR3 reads TGTGCCAGCAGTTCCCCCCCCATGTCAATAGCGGGGGGTTTCAATGAGCAGTTCTTC. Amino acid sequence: CASSSPPMSIAGGFNEQFF.

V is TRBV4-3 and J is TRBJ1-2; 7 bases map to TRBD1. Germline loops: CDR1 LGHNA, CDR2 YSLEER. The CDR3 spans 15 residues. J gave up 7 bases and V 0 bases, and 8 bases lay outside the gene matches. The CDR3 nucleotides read TGCGCCAGCAGCCAAGATCGAGGGGGCGGAGTTGGCTACACCTTC. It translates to CASSQDRGGGVGYTF.

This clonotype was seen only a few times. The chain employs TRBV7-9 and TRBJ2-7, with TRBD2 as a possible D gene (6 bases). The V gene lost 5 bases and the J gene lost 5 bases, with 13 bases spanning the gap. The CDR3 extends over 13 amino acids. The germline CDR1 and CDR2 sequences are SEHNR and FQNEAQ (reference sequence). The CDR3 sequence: CASSPPRGNEQYF. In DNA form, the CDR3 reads TGTGCCAGCAGCCCCCCCCGGGGGAACGAGCAGTACTTC.

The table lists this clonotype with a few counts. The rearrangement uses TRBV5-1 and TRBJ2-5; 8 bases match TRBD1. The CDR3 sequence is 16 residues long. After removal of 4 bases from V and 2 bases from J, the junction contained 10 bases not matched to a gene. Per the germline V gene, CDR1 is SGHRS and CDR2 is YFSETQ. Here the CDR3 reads CASSLWGQAIQETQYF. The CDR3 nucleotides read TGCGCCAGCAGCCTTTGGGGACAGGCCATACAAGAGACCCAGTACTTC.

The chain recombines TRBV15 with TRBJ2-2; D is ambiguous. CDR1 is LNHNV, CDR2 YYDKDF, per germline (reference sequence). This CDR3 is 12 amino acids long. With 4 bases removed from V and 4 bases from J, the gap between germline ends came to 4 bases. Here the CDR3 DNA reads TGTGCCACCAGCATCCTCACCGGGGAGCTGTTTTTT. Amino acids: CATSILTGELFF.

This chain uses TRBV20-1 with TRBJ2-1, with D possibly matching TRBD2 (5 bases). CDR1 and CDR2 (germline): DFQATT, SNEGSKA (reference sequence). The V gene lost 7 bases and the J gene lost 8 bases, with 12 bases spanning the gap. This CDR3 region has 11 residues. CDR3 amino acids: CSGGEPDEQFF. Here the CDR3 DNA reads TGCAGTGGGGGAGAGCCGGATGAGCAGTTCTTC.

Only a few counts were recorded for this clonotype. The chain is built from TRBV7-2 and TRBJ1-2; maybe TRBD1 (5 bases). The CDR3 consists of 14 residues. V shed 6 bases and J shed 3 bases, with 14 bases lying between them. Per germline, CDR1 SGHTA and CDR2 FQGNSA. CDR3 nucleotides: TGTGCCAGCAGTTTTGGTCGGGGGGACTATGGCTACACCTTC. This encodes CASSFGRGDYGYTF.

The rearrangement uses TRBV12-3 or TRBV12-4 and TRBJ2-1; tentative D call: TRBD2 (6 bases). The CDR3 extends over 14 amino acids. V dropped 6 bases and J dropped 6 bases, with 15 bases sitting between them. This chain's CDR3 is CASRDSAGGNEQFF. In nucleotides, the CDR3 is TGTGCCAGCAGAGACTCCGCCGGGGGCAATGAGCAGTTCTTC.

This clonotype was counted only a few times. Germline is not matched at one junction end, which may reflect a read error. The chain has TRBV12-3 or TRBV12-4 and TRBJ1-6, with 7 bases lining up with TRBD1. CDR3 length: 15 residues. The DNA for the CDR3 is TGTGCCGGCAGTTTAAGCCAGGGGGGGTTTTCACCCCTCCACTTT. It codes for CAGSLSQGGFSPLHF.

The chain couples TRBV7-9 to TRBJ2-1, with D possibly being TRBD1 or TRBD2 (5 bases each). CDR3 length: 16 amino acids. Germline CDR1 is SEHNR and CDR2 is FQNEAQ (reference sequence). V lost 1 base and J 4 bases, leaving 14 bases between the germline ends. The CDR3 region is CASSLERSGRYNEQFF. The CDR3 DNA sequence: TGTGCCAGCAGCTTAGAGCGGTCAGGGCGTTACAATGAGCAGTTCTTC.